This T cell receptor (beta chain) was captured in a study of lymphopenia after photon versus proton radiotherapy. Study-level points and caveats: In patients who died, overall survival fell as post-nadir TCR diversity dropped more. Only patients who died were analyzed for survival; proton advantage is unproven. Relative stability marked proton patients; photon patients lost diversity and naive cells. Oligoclonal CD8+ Temra expansion after nadir drove photon patients' diversity drop.

There are a few counts of this clone. The antigen is undetermined. This table comes from immunoSEQ multiplex PCR, and its TCRdb copy is limited to in-frame clones, with some not included. The table has more than 70,000 clones, 83% seen once. The CDR3 has 14 residues. Trimming left V 1 base short and J 8 bases short, with 11 bases between. Germline lookup yields CDR1 LGHNA and CDR2 YNFKEQ. Sequencing used peripheral blood, obtained from a patient treated with proton-based radiotherapy. The sequence came from a man in his sixties with pancreatic cancer. The chain links TRBV4-2 to TRBJ1-4, with D tentatively TRBD1 (5 bases). CDR3 sequence reads: CASSQGQGREKLFF. The CDR3 DNA follows: TGTGCCAGCAGCCAAGGGCAGGGCCGGGAAAAACTGTTTTTT.